This T cell receptor (beta chain) appears in the sequencing data of a study of cytomegalovirus exposure and HLA in healthy donors. Study conclusions and caveats: While the bulk of TCR sequences proved rare, some public TCRs turned up in many donors. Fewer N-insertions than the roughly 670-donor mean were reportedly shown by an Asian-associated ancestry cluster in a later analysis.

The study ran its PCR with 60 Vbeta and 13 Jbeta primers. Assay used: immunoSEQ multiplex PCR; TCRdb lists only in-frame clones, some missing. This sample's table has approximately 180,000 clones. Unrecorded immune exposures were likely, despite nominal health at sampling. From germline, CDR1 is SQVTM and CDR2 ANQGSEA. This CDR3 region has 13 residues. Trimming cost V 8 bases and J 9 bases; bases outside gene matches: 14. Notes on this clone: Its antigen is still unknown.

The chain joins TRBV29-1 to TRBJ1-1, with TRBD1 matching over 8 bases. The sample taken for sequencing was PBMCs. The receptor comes from a young man in good health and CMV-seronegative. This chain's CDR3 is CSTVSGQGGQAFF. The CDR3 DNA sequence: TGCAGCACCGTGAGCGGACAGGGAGGACAAGCTTTCTTT.